This T cell receptor beta chain stems from a study of molecular identifiers for immune sequencing clone quantification. The study's findings and limits: Whereas clones above 20 RNA copies held under 1% of naive-cell molecules, they held over 97% of effector molecules. Barcode-sharing identical TCR molecules could underestimate highly expanded clone sizes. Jurkat TCR RNA spiked in from one cell could reportedly be detected among about a million naive cells.

The authors gated naive CD8 T cells as CD8+CD4-CCR7+CD45RA+ for sorting. This clonotype showed up many times. What it binds is unknown. MiXCR, run by TCRdb on the PCR reads, gives a single entry per CDR3 protein. The sample carries under 600,000 distinct CDR3 sequences, about 25% recorded once. The CDR3 extends over 13 amino acids. The V and J ends lost 3 bases and 5 bases respectively, with 10 bases between them. Germline V gives CDR1 SGHDN, CDR2 FVKESK. Specimen: naive CD8+ T cells from blood, with Jurkat cell RNA spiked in. The subset here: FACS-sorted CD8+CD4-CCR7+CD45RA+ naive T cells. This TCR came from a human donor in good health. Some libraries in this study had Jurkat cell RNA spiked in. The chain joins TRBV14 to TRBJ1-1; D ambiguous. The CDR3 DNA reads TGTGCCAGCAGCCACATTTTTAGGACTGAAGCTTTCTTT. This encodes CASSHIFRTEAFF.